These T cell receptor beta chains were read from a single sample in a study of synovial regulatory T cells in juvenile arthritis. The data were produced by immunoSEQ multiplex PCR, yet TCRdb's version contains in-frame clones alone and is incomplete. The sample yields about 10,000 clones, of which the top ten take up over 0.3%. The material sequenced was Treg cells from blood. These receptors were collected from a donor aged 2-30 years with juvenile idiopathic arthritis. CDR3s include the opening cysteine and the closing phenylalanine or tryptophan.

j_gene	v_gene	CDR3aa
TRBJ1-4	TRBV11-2	CASTNRNRENEKLFF
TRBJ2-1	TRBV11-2	CASSLDRKQFF
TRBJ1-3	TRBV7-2	CASSLSFLPGGNTIYF
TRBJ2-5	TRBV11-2	CASSAFEAQYF
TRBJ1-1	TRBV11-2	CASSLEWGRRTEAFF
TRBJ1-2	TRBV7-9	CASSLQGGYGYTF
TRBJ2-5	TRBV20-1	CSASGWETQYF
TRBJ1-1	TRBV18	CASSSRTDTEAFF
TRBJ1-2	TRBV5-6	CASSPGSAWGGYTF
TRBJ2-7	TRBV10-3	CAISESTSSRSYEQYF
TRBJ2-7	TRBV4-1	CASSQVADRGYEQYF
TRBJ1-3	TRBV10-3	CATTGTGVGNTIYF
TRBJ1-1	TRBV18	CASSPNRQGGQHTEAFF
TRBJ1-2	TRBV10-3	CATCCLQGNIYGYTF
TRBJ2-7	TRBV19	CASSTSSTGSYEQYF
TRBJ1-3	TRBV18	CASSTGQGGNTIYF
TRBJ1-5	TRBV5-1	CASSRTVNQPQHF
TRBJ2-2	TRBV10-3	CAISAVQIPGELFF
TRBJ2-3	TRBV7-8	CASTPRMGTGRADTQYF
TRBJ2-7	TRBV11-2	CASSPIDRVYFYEQYF
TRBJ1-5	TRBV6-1	CASSVSLSNQPQHF
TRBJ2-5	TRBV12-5	CASGLVLSYQETQYF
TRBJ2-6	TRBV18	CASSPQMTSGANVLTF
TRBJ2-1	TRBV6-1	CASSNRDSSYNEQFF
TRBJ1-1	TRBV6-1	CASSDGTEAFF
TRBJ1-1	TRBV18	CASLDVLNTEAFF
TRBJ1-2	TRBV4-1	CASSSTTGGIGYTF
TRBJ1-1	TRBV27	CASSFGQKNTEAFF
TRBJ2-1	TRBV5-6	CASSLASGIRGEQFF
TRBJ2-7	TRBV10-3	CATRLAEGGYEQYF
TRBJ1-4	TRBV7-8	CASSLGQGRVEKLFF
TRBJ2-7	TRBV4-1	CASSLRLAGHEQYF
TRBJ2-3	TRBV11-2	CASSPPSTDTQYF
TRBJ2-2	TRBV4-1	CASSQDPGLAGWGGELFF
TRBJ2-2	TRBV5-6	CASSLGANTGELFF
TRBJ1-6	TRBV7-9	CASSSTGRAPLHF
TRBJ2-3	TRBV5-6	CASSLSPSDTQYF
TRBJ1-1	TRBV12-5	CASGQDRTYEAFF
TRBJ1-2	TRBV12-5	CASGLVRDRVANYGYTF
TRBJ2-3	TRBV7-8	CASSLLTGSNGDTQYF
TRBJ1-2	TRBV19	CASRGRGYTF
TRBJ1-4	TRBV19	CASSYTGDNEKLFF
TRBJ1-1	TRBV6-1	CASSEGRNTEAFF